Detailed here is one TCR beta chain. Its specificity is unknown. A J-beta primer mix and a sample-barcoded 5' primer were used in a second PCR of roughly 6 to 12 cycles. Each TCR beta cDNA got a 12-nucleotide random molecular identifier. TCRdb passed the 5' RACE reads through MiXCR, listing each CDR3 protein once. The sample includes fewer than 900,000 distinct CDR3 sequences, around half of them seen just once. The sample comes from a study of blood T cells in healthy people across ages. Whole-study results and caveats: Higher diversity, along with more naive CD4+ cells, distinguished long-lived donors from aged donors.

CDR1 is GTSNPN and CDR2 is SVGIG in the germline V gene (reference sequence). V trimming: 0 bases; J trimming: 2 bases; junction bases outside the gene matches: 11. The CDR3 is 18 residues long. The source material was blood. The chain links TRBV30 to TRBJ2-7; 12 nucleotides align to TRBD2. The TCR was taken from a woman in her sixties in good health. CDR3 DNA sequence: TGTGCCTGGAGTGTACGGCGGACAGGACTAGCGGGGCCCTACGAGCAGTACTTC. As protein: CAWSVRRTGLAGPYEQYF.